This entry lists 32 T cell receptor beta chains sequenced from one sample in a study of shared clonotypes between healthy human individuals. Profiling relied on immunoSEQ multiplex PCR, and the TCRdb table lists in-frame clones only, not all of them. The data show over a million clones, with roughly 97% seen just once and more than 0.9% held by the top ten. What was sequenced was naive CD4+ T cells sorted from blood. The subset was: CD45RA+ positively selected. The receptors originated from a young man in good health.

The V call is TRBV5-6, the J call TRBJ2-2; 7 bases map to TRBD2. The germline V gene encodes CDR1 SGHDT and CDR2 YYEEEE. V lost 3 bases and J lost 0; bases outside the gene matches: 5. This CDR3 has 16 residues. The CDR3 region is CASSYWGRANTGELFF. CDR3 DNA sequence: TGTGCCAGCAGCTACTGGGGGAGGGCGAACACCGGGGAGCTGTTTTTT. Drawing the rest from reference TRBV5-6 and TRBJ2-2, the complete variable domain is DAGVTQSPTHLIKTRGQQVTLRCSPKSGHDTVSWYQQALGQGPQFIFQYYEEEERQRGNFPDRFSGHQFPNYSSELNVNALLLGDSALYLCASSYWGRANTGELFFGEGSRLTVL.

The V and J genes are TRBV14 and TRBJ1-4, with unresolved D. The V and J ends lost 0 bases and 8 bases respectively, with 19 bases between them. The CDR3 covers 17 residues. Germline V gives CDR1 SGHDN, CDR2 FVKESK. Written as DNA, the CDR3 is TGTGCCAGCAGCCAAGACGGGAATGCAGGCCCCAGAGAAAAACTGTTTTTT. Protein: CASSQDGNAGPREKLFF.

J is TRBJ2-7 and V is TRBV5-4; D gene uncertain. Trimming removed 4 bases from V and 5 bases from J, with 13 bases in between. Germline values: CDR1 SGHNT, CDR2 YYREEE (reference sequence). CDR3 length equals 13 residues. The DNA of the CDR3 is TGTGCCAGCAGCCTCCCGACGTCTCACGAGCAGTACTTC. This translates into CASSLPTSHEQYF.

In its sample, this clone was seen once. J is TRBJ2-4 and V is TRBV7-2; 10 bases line up with TRBD1. This CDR3 contains 14 residues. The V and J ends lost 6 bases and 8 bases, in that order; junction bases with no gene match: 7. Germline V lookup: CDR1 SGHTA, CDR2 FQGNSA. As DNA, the CDR3 is TGTGCCAGCAGTCAAGACAGGGGGCTTTACATTCAGTACTTC. It translates to CASSQDRGLYIQYF. Full variable domain (outside the CDR3, taken from reference TRBV7-2 and TRBJ2-4): GAGVSQSPSNKVTEKGKDVELRCDPISGHTALYWYRQSLGQGLEFLIYFQGNSAPDKSGLPSDRFSAERTGGSVSTLTIQRTQQEDSAVYLCASSQDRGLYIQYFGAGTRLSVL.

The count of this clone is one. The chain uses TRBV2 and TRBJ1-1; D is undetermined. Looked up from germline, CDR1 is SNHLY and CDR2 is FYNNEI. The CDR3 spans 13 residues. With 0 bases removed from V and 9 bases from J, the gap between germline ends came to 11 bases. CDR3 region: CASSEAPDTQAFF. The CDR3 DNA sequence: TGTGCCAGCAGTGAAGCGCCCGATACTCAAGCTTTCTTT.

As concerns this clone: This same CDR3 is encoded by further DNA sequences in the sample. The chain recombines TRBV9 with TRBJ2-2; no reliable D call. The length of the CDR3 is 16 residues. Germline loops: CDR1 SGDLS, CDR2 YYNGEE. Trimming shortened V by 0 bases and J by 2 bases, and 11 bases separated the two germline ends. The CDR3 DNA follows: TGTGCCAGCAGCGTAGCCTCAGGACGAAACACCGGGGAGCTGTTTTTT. Its protein product is CASSVASGRNTGELFF.

This chain links TRBV14 with TRBJ2-1, with 9 positions matching TRBD2. The CDR3 is made up of 15 amino acids. Trimming took 4 bases from V and 8 from J; bases not matched to a gene: 9. Germline lookup yields CDR1 SGHDN and CDR2 FVKESK. CDR3 in DNA: TGTGCCAGCAGCCGCGGGACTAGCATGCGGGATGAGCAGTTCTTC. Its protein product is CASSRGTSMRDEQFF.

The chain combines TRBV10-1 with TRBJ2-7; 10 nucleotides agree with TRBD2. V trimming: 7 bases; J trimming: 3 bases; junction bases outside the gene matches: 6. The CDR3 runs 14 residues. Germline CDR1 is WNHNN and CDR2 is SYGVQD (reference sequence). The CDR3 region is CASTRAGGGYEQYF. The CDR3 DNA sequence: TGCGCCAGCACCCGAGCGGGAGGGGGCTACGAGCAGTACTTC.

The gene calls are TRBV7-9 and TRBJ1-2, with D unresolved. The CDR3 runs 13 residues. Trimming cost V 2 bases and J 4 bases, with 8 bases left between them. CDR1 is SEHNR and CDR2 is FQNEAQ in the germline V gene (reference sequence). The chain's CDR3 is CASSLTESYGYTF. The CDR3 bases are TGTGCCAGCAGCTTAACAGAAAGCTATGGCTACACCTTC.

A few counts support this clone. The chain links TRBV9 to TRBJ2-1; either TRBD1 or TRBD2 may supply D (6 bases each). CDR3 size: 13 residues. The ends were cut back, 0 bases at V and 9 bases at J, with 10 bases in the middle. The germline gives CDR1 SGDLS, CDR2 YYNGEE. The CDR3 DNA reads TGTGCCAGCAGCGTAGACGAGGGGGGTGAGCAGTTCTTC. As protein: CASSVDEGGEQFF.

This rearrangement joins TRBV19 to TRBJ2-2, with 10 bases fitting TRBD1. CDR1 is LNHDA and CDR2 is SQIVND in the germline V gene (reference sequence). V trimming: 3 bases; J trimming: 9 bases; junction bases outside the gene matches: 4. This CDR3 region has 14 residues. The CDR3 protein is CASSIRDRGRELFF. The CDR3, as DNA: TGTGCCAGTAGTATCAGGGACAGGGGCCGGGAGCTGTTTTTT.

The rearrangement uses TRBV7-9 and TRBJ2-4, with 9 bases lining up with TRBD2. The CDR3 runs to 16 residues. Trimming cost V 4 bases and J 3 bases; bases outside gene matches: 7. Germline-derived CDR1 and CDR2 are SEHNR and FQNEAQ (reference sequence). CDR3: CASSSWTSDFKNIQYF. The CDR3 region has the DNA TGTGCCAGCAGCTCGTGGACTAGCGATTTCAAAAACATTCAGTACTTC.

The V call is TRBV19, the J call TRBJ2-7; 7 bases fit TRBD1. CDR3 length: 15 amino acids. The trim removed 4 bases at V and 5 bases at J, leaving 11 bases unmatched. Germline V gene data show CDR1 as LNHDA and CDR2 as SQIVND (reference sequence). This CDR3 reads CASSKGAGPLNEQYF. CDR3 sequence (DNA): TGTGCCAGTAGTAAGGGGGCAGGCCCTTTGAACGAGCAGTACTTC.

The genes are TRBV10-3 and TRBJ1-2, with 9 bases that match TRBD1. The germline CDR1 and CDR2 sequences are ENHRY and SYGVKD. The CDR3 contains 14 residues. V was pared by 2 bases and J by 7 bases, with 5 bases of the junction left unmatched. The CDR3 sequence is CAISEAGTGSGYTF. CDR3 in DNA: TGTGCCATCAGTGAGGCCGGGACAGGGAGTGGCTACACCTTC.

The rearrangement uses TRBV7-2 and TRBJ2-3, with 11 positions matching TRBD1. Germline V gives CDR1 SGHTA, CDR2 FQGNSA. J was trimmed by 7 bases and V by 2 bases; bases with no gene match: 11. CDR3 size: 17 residues. CDR3 DNA sequence: TGTGCCAGCAGCTTAACTACGAGGACAGGGGGCTGGTATACGCAGTATTTT. Protein: CASSLTTRTGGWYTQYF. Full variable domain (outside the CDR3, taken from reference TRBV7-2 and TRBJ2-3): GAGVSQSPSNKVTEKGKDVELRCDPISGHTALYWYRQSLGQGLEFLIYFQGNSAPDKSGLPSDRFSAERTGGSVSTLTIQRTQQEDSAVYLCASSLTTRTGGWYTQYFGPGTRLTVL.

The chain employs TRBV30 and TRBJ1-1; D unclear. This CDR3 is 10 amino acids long. Germline-derived CDR1 and CDR2 are GTSNPN and SVGIG (reference sequence). The ends were cut back, 0 bases at V and 10 bases at J, with 6 bases in the middle. CDR3 region: CAWSVDGAFF. The CDR3 DNA reads as TGTGCCTGGAGTGTGGATGGAGCTTTCTTT.

CDR3 nucleotides: TGCGCCAGCAGCTTGGAGGGGGCCTACCGCTCTGGGGCCAACGTCCTGACTTTC. Protein: CASSLEGAYRSGANVLTF. The chain has TRBV5-1 and TRBJ2-6; 7 bases map to TRBD1. The CDR3 totals 18 residues. With V trimmed by 0 bases and J by 0 bases, 6 bases remained unmatched. Germline loops: CDR1 SGHRS, CDR2 YFSETQ.

The chain has TRBV29-1 and TRBJ1-1, with a weak D call TRBD1 (5 bases). Trimming left V 3 bases short and J 1 base short, with 12 bases between. The CDR3 is 14 residues long. Germline values: CDR1 SQVTM, CDR2 ANQGSEA. The CDR3 nucleotides are TGCAGCGTTGACATGGGACGGTGGAACACTGAAGCTTTCTTT. This gives the protein CSVDMGRWNTEAFF.

This chain links TRBV5-4 with TRBJ1-3; 7 bases line up with TRBD1. Germline V gene lookup returns CDR1 SGHNT and CDR2 YYREEE (reference sequence). The CDR3 runs 15 residues. Unmatched junction bases numbered 5, after V lost 5 bases and J lost 0 bases. CDR3 coding DNA: TGTGCCAGCAGTACGGGACAGAACTCTGGAAACACCATATATTTT. Translating gives CASSTGQNSGNTIYF.

The chain has TRBV9 and TRBJ2-3; no clear D gene. The V end was cut by 2 bases, the J end by 2 bases, with 9 bases between. CDR3 length: 14 amino acids. From germline, CDR1 is SGDLS and CDR2 YYNGEE. The CDR3: CASSVGRDTDTQYF. The CDR3 bases are TGTGCCAGCAGCGTTGGTAGGGACACAGATACGCAGTATTTT.

V and J are TRBV18 and TRBJ1-2, with no clear D. This CDR3 has 16 residues. V was clipped by 2 bases and J by 0 bases, with 13 bases between them. Germline loops: CDR1 KGHSH, CDR2 LQKENI. The CDR3 DNA reads TGTGCCAGCTCACCAGAGACCTCTATAGCTAACTATGGCTACACCTTC. It specifies CASSPETSIANYGYTF.

The count of this clone is one. The chain has TRBV28 and TRBJ1-2, with D unclear. CDR1 MDHEN and CDR2 SYDVKM come from the germline V gene. V gave up 3 bases and J gave up 0 bases, with 5 bases separating them. This CDR3 region has 13 residues. The CDR3 reads CASSFRANYGYTF. In DNA form, the CDR3 reads TGTGCCAGCAGTTTCCGAGCTAACTATGGCTACACCTTC.

The V call is TRBV5-1, the J call TRBJ1-4; 9 bases agree with TRBD1. With 5 bases clipped from V and 8 bases from J, the junction kept 7 bases outside the gene matches. The CDR3 is 14 residues long. Germline CDR1 reads SGHRS; CDR2 reads YFSETQ. The CDR3 DNA sequence: TGCGCCAGCAGACCGGGACAGGGACCCGAAAAACTGTTTTTT. Translated, it gives CASRPGQGPEKLFF.

The chain employs TRBV7-2 and TRBJ1-2; perhaps TRBD1 as D (5 bases). Deletions cut 1 base from V and 5 bases from J, with 14 bases between. Germline lookup yields CDR1 SGHTA and CDR2 FQGNSA. The CDR3 spans 15 residues. In DNA, the CDR3 is TGTGCCAGCAGCTTAGGCAGGGCGGTAGGGTATGGCTACACCTTC. Translating it yields CASSLGRAVGYGYTF.

The chain recombines TRBV5-1 with TRBJ2-7, with D possibly TRBD1 on 6 matching bases. This CDR3 comprises 16 residues. V was pared by 3 bases and J by 3 bases, with 19 bases between. Germline V gives CDR1 SGHRS, CDR2 YFSETQ. The CDR3 DNA reads as TGCGCCAGCAGCTCACAGACAGGCCGGTCAGGCTACGAGCAGTACTTC. It is translated as CASSSQTGRSGYEQYF.

The chain combines TRBV15 with TRBJ1-2; D is undetermined. The CDR3 has 14 amino acids. Germline assignment: CDR1 LNHNV and CDR2 YYDKDF (reference sequence). Trimming stripped 4 bases from V and 2 bases from J, with 11 bases between. The CDR3: CATSTAGYNYGYTF. DNA for the CDR3: TGTGCCACCAGCACTGCGGGATACAACTATGGCTACACCTTC.

As regards this clone: Distinct nucleotide sequences in the sample also encode this CDR3. The V call is TRBV6-1, the J call TRBJ2-3; no clear D. V was pared by 6 bases and J by 3 bases, with 4 bases between. The CDR3 runs 11 residues. Germline values: CDR1 MNHNS, CDR2 SASEGT. As DNA, the CDR3 is TGTGCCAGCAGCCGAACAGATACGCAGTATTTT. Translation gives CASSRTDTQYF.

The chain employs TRBV18 and TRBJ1-5; D call uncertain. The CDR3 runs 14 residues. CDR1 and CDR2 from the germline V gene are KGHSH and LQKENI. The V gene lost 3 bases and the J gene lost 8 bases, with 14 bases spanning the gap. CDR3 region: CASSPVQSVEPQHF. The CDR3 nucleotides are TGTGCCAGCTCACCGGTGCAATCCGTAGAGCCCCAGCATTTT.

The chain combines TRBV4-3 with TRBJ2-3, with 7 positions matching TRBD1. The CDR3 has 13 residues. Germline CDR1 LGHNA, CDR2 YSLEER. The J segment lost 4 bases and the V segment lost 6 bases, leaving 4 bases of the junction unmatched. The CDR3 nucleotides read TGCGCCAGCAGTTACAGGGGAGCAGATACGCAGTATTTT. Protein sequence: CASSYRGADTQYF.

This clone was observed a single time. V and J are TRBV6-1 and TRBJ2-3, with 7 bases fitting TRBD2. This CDR3 region has 14 residues. The V gene's germline CDR1 is MNHNS and CDR2 SASEGT. V trimming: 7 bases; J trimming: 0 bases; junction bases outside the gene matches: 4. The CDR3 region is CASKLAVSTDTQYF. The CDR3 DNA sequence: TGTGCCAGCAAGCTAGCGGTGAGCACAGATACGCAGTATTTT.

This clone came up a few times. The genes are TRBV27 and TRBJ2-7; D not certain. CDR1 MNHEY and CDR2 SMNVEV come from the germline V gene (reference sequence). This CDR3 has 12 residues. Deletions cut 5 bases from V and 6 bases from J, with 11 bases between. The CDR3 is CASSPQWGEQYF. Here the CDR3 DNA reads TGTGCCAGCAGTCCCCAGTGGGGCGAGCAGTACTTC.

The V gene is TRBV7-2, the J gene TRBJ2-7, with D perhaps being TRBD1 or TRBD2 (5 bases each). Trimming shortened V by 4 bases and J by 10 bases, and 20 bases separated the two germline ends. The CDR3 consists of 14 residues. Germline-derived CDR1 and CDR2 are SGHTA and FQGNSA. CDR3 sequence reads: CASSSLGASFYQYF. The CDR3 DNA sequence: TGTGCCAGCAGCTCACTAGGGGCCTCCTTTTACCAGTACTTC.